This entry lists 14 T cell receptor beta chains sequenced from one sample in a study of T cells in Graves' hyperthyroidism and ophthalmopathy. RNA transcripts served as the template for amplifying TCR beta CDR3 regions. TCR CDR3 underwent first-round RT-PCR with the HTBI primer set. MiXCR, run by TCRdb on the multiplex PCR reads, gives a single entry per CDR3 protein. In the table there are 500,000 or so distinct CDR3 sequences, more than 15% of which are singletons. The sequenced sample was blood. These receptors all come from a woman aged 25 to 39 with Graves' ophthalmopathy.

Remarks on this clonotype: With a much larger clone just one base away, this may be a read error. The rearrangement links TRBV5-5 to TRBJ2-5, with D perhaps matching TRBD2 (6 bases). The germline gives CDR1 SGHKS, CDR2 YYEKEE (reference sequence). The CDR3 consists of 14 residues. The CDR3: CASGLGGAEETQYF. The CDR3 nucleotides read TGTGCCAGCGGCTTAGGAGGGGCAGAGGAGACCCAGTACTTC.

This clonotype was seen more than once but under ten times. The chain couples TRBV7-9 to TRBJ2-7; D possibly corresponds to TRBD1 (5 bases). Germline assignment: CDR1 SEHNR and CDR2 FQNEAQ (reference sequence). This CDR3 is built from 15 residues. Trimming stripped 0 bases from V and 6 bases from J, with 15 bases between. CDR3 residues: CASSLAGQGGSEQYF. The DNA of the CDR3 is TGTGCCAGCAGCTTAGCGGGCCAGGGTGGCTCCGAGCAGTACTTC.

The sample holds many counts of this clonotype. The V and J genes are TRBV11-2 and TRBJ2-3; D remains ambiguous. This CDR3 comprises 13 residues. V was shortened by 4 bases and J by 2 bases, with 7 bases between the two germline ends. In germline, CDR1 is SGHAT, CDR2 FQNNGV. In nucleotides, the CDR3 is TGTGCCAGCAGCTCCGGAGTCACAGATACGCAGTATTTT. It translates to CASSSGVTDTQYF.

This clonotype was observed a handful of times. The chain combines TRBV4-2 with TRBJ2-6, with no clear D. V shed 4 bases and J shed 2 bases, with 12 bases lying between them. This CDR3 region has 16 residues. Germline V lookup: CDR1 LGHNA, CDR2 YNFKEQ. The CDR3 bases are TGTGCCAGCAGCCCCAACGCCGTCACTGGGGCCAACGTCCTGACTTTC. Protein sequence: CASSPNAVTGANVLTF.

The chain couples TRBV27 to TRBJ2-7; 11 positions agree with TRBD1. The CDR3 totals 18 residues. The germline V gene has CDR1 MNHEY and CDR2 SMNVEV (reference sequence). V was pared by 7 bases and J by 2 bases, with 16 bases of the junction left unmatched. CDR3 region: CASNRYPLPGQGAYEQYF. Here the CDR3 DNA reads TGTGCCAGCAATCGATACCCCCTCCCGGGACAGGGGGCCTACGAGCAGTACTTC.

The V gene is TRBV9, the J gene TRBJ2-1; the match to TRBD1 covers 10 bases. Germline V gene sequence: CDR1 SGDLS, CDR2 YYNGEE. V shed 4 bases and J 8 bases; nucleotides not matched to a gene: 6. The CDR3 runs 14 residues. CDR3: CASSRGQGSHEQFF. The CDR3 bases are TGTGCCAGCAGCAGGGGACAGGGGAGTCATGAGCAGTTCTTC. Combining the CDR3 with reference TRBV9 and TRBJ2-1 gives the whole variable domain DSGVTQTPKHLITATGQRVTLRCSPRSGDLSVYWYQQSLDQGLQFLIQYYNGEERAKGNILERFSAQQFPDLHSELNLSSLELGDSALYFCASSRGQGSHEQFFGPGTRLTVL.

This clonotype was seen repeatedly, ten times or more. The rearrangement uses TRBV3-1 and TRBJ2-3, with TRBD2 identical over 8 bases. This CDR3 has 15 amino acids. In germline, CDR1 is LGHDT, CDR2 YNNKEL (reference sequence). The trim removed 4 bases at V and 3 bases at J, leaving 6 bases unmatched. The CDR3 sequence: CASSPLGLVTDTQYF. CDR3 sequence (DNA): TGTGCCAGCAGCCCCCTGGGACTAGTAACAGATACGCAGTATTTT.

This chain uses TRBV29-1 with TRBJ2-1, with 10 bases that match TRBD2. Germline CDR1 is SQVTM and CDR2 is ANQGSEA. CDR3 length equals 18 residues. V shed 7 bases, J shed 4 bases, and the junction held 19 bases outside the gene matches. In DNA form, the CDR3 reads TGCAGCGGAAGACAGGCTAGCGGGAGCCCCCGCCGTTACAATGAGCAGTTCTTC. Its protein product is CSGRQASGSPRRYNEQFF.

This clonotype turned up a few times. The chain joins TRBV2 to TRBJ1-2, with D hard to call. The CDR3 loop spans 14 amino acids. Trimming removed 8 bases at V and 1 base at J, with 14 bases between. Germline CDR1 reads SNHLY; CDR2 reads FYNNEI. CDR3 nucleotide sequence: TGTGCCAGCCATAAACGGTCAATTAACTATGGCTACACCTTC. Its protein product is CASHKRSINYGYTF.

There are many counts of this clonotype. This chain uses TRBV12-3 or TRBV12-4 with TRBJ1-5; D possibly corresponds to TRBD1 (5 bases). Trimming pared 3 bases from V and 3 bases from J, leaving 9 bases between. The CDR3 totals 14 residues. The CDR3 DNA is TGTGCCAGCAGTTTGGAGGGGAACAATCAGCCCCAGCATTTT. It encodes CASSLEGNNQPQHF.

This clonotype has a count of ten or more. The V call is TRBV28, the J call TRBJ2-1; 12 bases agree with TRBD2. The CDR3 consists of 14 residues. CDR1 MDHEN and CDR2 SYDVKM come from the germline V gene. V gave up 8 bases and J gave up 7 bases; unmatched junction bases: 6. In DNA, the CDR3 is TGTGCCAGCCTGGCGACTAGCGGGAGAAATGAGCAGTTCTTC. Amino acid sequence: CASLATSGRNEQFF.

This clonotype appeared many times. The CDR3 is CASRKLADNTDTQYF. For the CDR3, the DNA is TGTGCCAGCAGAAAACTAGCGGACAACACAGATACGCAGTATTTT. The chain employs TRBV28 and TRBJ2-3; 8 bases line up with TRBD2. CDR1 and CDR2 from the germline V gene are MDHEN and SYDVKM. The CDR3 runs to 15 residues. V shed 6 bases and J 2 bases; nucleotides not matched to a gene: 7.

V usage is TRBV7-2 and J usage is TRBJ2-7; the D gene is possibly TRBD2 (6 bases). Per germline, CDR1 SGHTA and CDR2 FQGNSA. There are 15 residues in the CDR3. V lost 4 bases and J lost 2, with 15 bases in between. The CDR3 sequence is CASSSQLGLAYEQYF. The CDR3 coding sequence is TGTGCCAGCAGCTCCCAACTGGGACTTGCCTACGAGCAGTACTTC.

The table lists this clonotype with many counts. The J gene is TRBJ2-1, the V gene TRBV30; tentatively, D is TRBD1 (5 bases). CDR1 and CDR2 (germline): GTSNPN, SVGIG (reference sequence). The CDR3 is 15 residues long. V lost 0 bases and J 9 bases, leaving 18 bases between the germline ends. This chain's CDR3 is CAWSVRGFSNAEQFF. The CDR3 DNA is TGTGCCTGGAGTGTAAGGGGCTTTTCTAATGCTGAGCAGTTCTTC. Filled out from reference TRBV30 and TRBJ2-1, the complete variable domain reads SQTIHQWPATLVQPVGSPLSLECTVEGTSNPNLYWYRQAAGRGLQLLFYSVGIGQISSEVPQNLSASRPQDRQFILSSKKLLLSDSGFYLCAWSVRGFSNAEQFFGPGTRLTVL.